What follows describes a single T cell receptor (beta chain). The antigen is undetermined. This sample was included in a study of T cells after yellow fever vaccination. Points from the study as a whole: Of the clonotypes, a small share occurred in both CD4 and CD8 compartments. After the booster, over 95% of CD4 and approximately 90% of CD8 primary-response clones were re-detected. FACS-sorted repertoires could harbor abundant contaminating bulk-population clonotypes.

The TCR cDNA carried a universal primer site and UMIs from 5'RACE template switching. TCRdb passed the 5' RACE reads through MiXCR, listing each CDR3 protein once. The sample lists a few hundred thousand distinct CDR3 sequences, roughly 4.8% seen once, with 3% to 4% in the top ten. This CDR3 comprises 18 residues. Germline V gene data show CDR1 as LNHNV and CDR2 as YYDKDF (reference sequence). The V end lost 3 bases, the J end lost 5 bases, and 23 bases lay between the germline ends. This rearrangement joins TRBV15 to TRBJ2-1, with D tentatively TRBD2 (7 bases). Sample: CD4+ T cells sorted from PBMCs, taken on the day of the yellow fever booster vaccination. This receptor was obtained from a man in his late teens or twenties who received the YFV17D yellow fever vaccine. DNA of the CDR3: TGTGCCACCAGCAGCCCCGAGGAGGGGGGGACCCGAGACAATGAGCAGTTCTTC. This codes for CATSSPEEGGTRDNEQFF.